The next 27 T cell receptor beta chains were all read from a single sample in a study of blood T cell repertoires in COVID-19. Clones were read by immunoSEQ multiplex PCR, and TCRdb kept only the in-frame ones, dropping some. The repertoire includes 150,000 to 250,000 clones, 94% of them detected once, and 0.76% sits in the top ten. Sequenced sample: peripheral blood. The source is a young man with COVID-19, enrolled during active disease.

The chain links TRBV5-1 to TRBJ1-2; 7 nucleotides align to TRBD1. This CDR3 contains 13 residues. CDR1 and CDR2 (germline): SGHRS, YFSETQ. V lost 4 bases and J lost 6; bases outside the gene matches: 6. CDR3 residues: CASSDLGGDGYTF. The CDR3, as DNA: TGCGCCAGCAGCGATTTAGGGGGCGATGGCTACACCTTC.

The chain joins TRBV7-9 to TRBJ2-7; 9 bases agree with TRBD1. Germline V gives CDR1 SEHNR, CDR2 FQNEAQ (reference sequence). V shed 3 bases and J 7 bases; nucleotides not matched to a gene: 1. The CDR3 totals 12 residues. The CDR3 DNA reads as TGTGCCAGCAGCTTTGGACAGGGGGAGCAGTACTTC. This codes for CASSFGQGEQYF.

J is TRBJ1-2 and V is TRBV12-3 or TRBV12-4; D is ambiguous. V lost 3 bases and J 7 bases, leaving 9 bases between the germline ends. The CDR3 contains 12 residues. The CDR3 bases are TGTGCCAGCAGTTTTCGCCAGTCTGGCTACACCTTC. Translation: CASSFRQSGYTF.

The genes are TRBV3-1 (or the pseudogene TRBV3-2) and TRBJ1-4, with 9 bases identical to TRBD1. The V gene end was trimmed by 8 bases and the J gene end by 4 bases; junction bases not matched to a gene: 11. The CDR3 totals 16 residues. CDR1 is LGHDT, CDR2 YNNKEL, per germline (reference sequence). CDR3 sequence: CASRTTTGGDNEKLFF. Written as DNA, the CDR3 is TGTGCCAGCCGCACTACTACAGGGGGCGATAATGAAAAACTGTTTTTT.

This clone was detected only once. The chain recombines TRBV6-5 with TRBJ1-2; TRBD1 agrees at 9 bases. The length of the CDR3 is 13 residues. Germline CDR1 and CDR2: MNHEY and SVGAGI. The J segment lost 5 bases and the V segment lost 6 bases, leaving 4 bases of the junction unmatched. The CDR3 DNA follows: TGTGCCAGCAGCGGGACAGGGTATTATGGCTACACCTTC. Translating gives CASSGTGYYGYTF.

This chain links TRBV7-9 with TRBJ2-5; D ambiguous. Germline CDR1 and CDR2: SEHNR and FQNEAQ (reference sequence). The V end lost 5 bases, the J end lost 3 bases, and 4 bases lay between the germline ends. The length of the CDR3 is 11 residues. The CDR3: CASSREETQYF. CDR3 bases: TGTGCCAGCAGCAGAGAAGAGACCCAGTACTTC.

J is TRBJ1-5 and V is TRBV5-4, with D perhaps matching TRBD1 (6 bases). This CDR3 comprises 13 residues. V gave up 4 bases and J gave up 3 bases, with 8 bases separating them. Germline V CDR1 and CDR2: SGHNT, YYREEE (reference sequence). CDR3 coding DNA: TGTGCCAGCAGCCGGGACAACAATCAGCCCCAGCATTTT. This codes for CASSRDNNQPQHF.

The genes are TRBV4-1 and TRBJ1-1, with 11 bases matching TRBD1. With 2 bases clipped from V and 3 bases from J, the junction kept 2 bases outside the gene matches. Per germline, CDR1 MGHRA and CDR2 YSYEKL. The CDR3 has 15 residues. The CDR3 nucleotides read TGCGCCAGCAGCCAACGGACAGGGGGCTACACTGAAGCTTTCTTT. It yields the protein CASSQRTGGYTEAFF.

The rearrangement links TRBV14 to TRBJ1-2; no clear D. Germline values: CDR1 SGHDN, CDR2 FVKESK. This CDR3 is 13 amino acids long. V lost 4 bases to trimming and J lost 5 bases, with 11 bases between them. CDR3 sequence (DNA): TGTGCCAGCAGCCCAGCCAGGTGGTATGGCTACACCTTC. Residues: CASSPARWYGYTF.

The CDR3 DNA reads as TGCGCCAGCAGTAACCGACAGGGCTACGAGCAGTACTTC. Protein: CASSNRQGYEQYF. V gene TRBV10-1 combines with J gene TRBJ2-7; 7 positions match TRBD1. Germline CDR1 reads WNHNN; CDR2 reads SYGVQD (reference sequence). V shed 5 bases, J shed 3 bases, and the junction held 4 bases outside the gene matches. The CDR3 runs 13 residues.

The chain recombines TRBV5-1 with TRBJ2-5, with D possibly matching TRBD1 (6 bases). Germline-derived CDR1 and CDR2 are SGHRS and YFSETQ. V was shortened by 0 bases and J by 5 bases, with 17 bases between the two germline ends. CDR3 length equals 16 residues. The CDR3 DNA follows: TGCGCCAGCAGCTTGGATGCAGGGGTGGTTTTGGAGACCCAGTACTTC. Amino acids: CASSLDAGVVLETQYF.

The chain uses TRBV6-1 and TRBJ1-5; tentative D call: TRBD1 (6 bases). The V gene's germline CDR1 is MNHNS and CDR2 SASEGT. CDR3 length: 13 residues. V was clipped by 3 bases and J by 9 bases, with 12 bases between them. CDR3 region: CASSEGGLGPQHF. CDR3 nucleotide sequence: TGTGCCAGCAGTGAGGGGGGGCTCGGGCCCCAGCATTTT.

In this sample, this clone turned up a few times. CDR3 sequence: CASTLLLVNEQFF. In DNA form, the CDR3 reads TGTGCCAGCACCCTCCTACTAGTTAACGAGCAGTTCTTC. The J gene is TRBJ2-1, the V gene TRBV6-5; possible D gene TRBD2, 5 bases. The CDR3 totals 13 residues. Trimming left V 7 bases short and J 10 bases short, with 17 bases between. The germline V gene has CDR1 MNHEY and CDR2 SVGAGI.

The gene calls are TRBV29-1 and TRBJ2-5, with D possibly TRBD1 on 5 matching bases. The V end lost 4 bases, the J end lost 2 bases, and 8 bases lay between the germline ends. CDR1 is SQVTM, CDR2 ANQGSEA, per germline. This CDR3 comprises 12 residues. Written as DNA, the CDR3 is TGCAGCGTTGCGACAGTTCAAGAGACCCAGTACTTC. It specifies CSVATVQETQYF.

CDR3 amino acids: CATSRLQEPIYEQYF. In DNA form, the CDR3 reads TGTGCCACCAGCAGGTTGCAGGAACCTATTTACGAGCAGTACTTC. The V call is TRBV15, the J call TRBJ2-7; D remains unclear. Per germline, CDR1 LNHNV and CDR2 YYDKDF (reference sequence). Trimming took off 3 bases at V and 4 bases at J, with 16 bases between the two ends. CDR3 length: 15 amino acids.

The chain's CDR3 is CASSATGGHLYEQYF. In DNA form, the CDR3 reads TGTGCCAGCAGCGCTACAGGGGGTCATCTGTACGAGCAGTACTTC. J is TRBJ2-7 and V is TRBV11-2, with TRBD1 matching over 8 bases. V shed 5 bases, J shed 4 bases, and the junction held 10 bases outside the gene matches. CDR1 is SGHAT and CDR2 is FQNNGV in the germline V gene. The CDR3 totals 15 residues.

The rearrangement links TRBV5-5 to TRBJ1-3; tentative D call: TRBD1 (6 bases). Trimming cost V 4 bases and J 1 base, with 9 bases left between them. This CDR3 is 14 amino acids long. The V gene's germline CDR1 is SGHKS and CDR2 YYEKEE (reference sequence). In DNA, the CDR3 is TGTGCCAGCAGCCTTCAGGGGTCTGGAAACACCATATATTTT. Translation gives CASSLQGSGNTIYF.

CDR3 nucleotide sequence: TGTGCCAGTAGTCCCCGGACAGGGGGTTCGACTAATGAAAAACTGTTTTTT. Translated, it gives CASSPRTGGSTNEKLFF. This rearrangement joins TRBV19 to TRBJ1-4; 10 bases are a match to TRBD1. Germline V CDR1 and CDR2: LNHDA, SQIVND (reference sequence). Trimming removed 5 bases from V and 2 bases from J; junction bases left unmatched: 8. The CDR3 runs to 17 residues.

CDR3 nucleotide sequence: TGCGCCAGCAGCTTAGAACAGGGTGAGGACGAGCAGTACTTC. Protein sequence: CASSLEQGEDEQYF. The V and J genes are TRBV5-1 and TRBJ2-7, with a possible D match to TRBD1 (6 bases). The CDR3 has 14 residues. Germline CDR1 and CDR2: SGHRS and YFSETQ. V was pared by 2 bases and J by 5 bases, with 14 bases between.

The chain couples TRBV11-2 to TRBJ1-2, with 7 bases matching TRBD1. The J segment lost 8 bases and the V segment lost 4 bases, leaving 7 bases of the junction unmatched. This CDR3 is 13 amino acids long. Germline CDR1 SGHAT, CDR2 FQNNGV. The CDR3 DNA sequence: TGTGCCAGCAGCTCTACAGGGGTAGTGGGCTACACCTTC. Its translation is CASSSTGVVGYTF.

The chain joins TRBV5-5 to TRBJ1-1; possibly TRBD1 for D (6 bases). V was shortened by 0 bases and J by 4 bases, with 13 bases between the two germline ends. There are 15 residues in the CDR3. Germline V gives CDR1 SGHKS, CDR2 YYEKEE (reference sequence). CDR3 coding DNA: TGTGCCAGCAGCTTGGGAACAGGGTGGGGCACTGAAGCTTTCTTT. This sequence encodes CASSLGTGWGTEAFF. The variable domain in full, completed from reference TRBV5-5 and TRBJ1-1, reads DAGVTQSPTHLIKTRGQQVTLRCSPISGHKSVSWYQQVLGQGPQFIFQYYEKEERGRGNFPDRFSARQFPNYSSELNVNALLLGDSALYLCASSLGTGWGTEAFFGQGTRLTVV.

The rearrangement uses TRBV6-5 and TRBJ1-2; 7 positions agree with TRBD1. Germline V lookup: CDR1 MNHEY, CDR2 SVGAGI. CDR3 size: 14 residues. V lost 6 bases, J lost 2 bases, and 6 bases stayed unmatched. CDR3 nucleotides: TGTGCCAGCAGGCCCCGGGGACAGAACTATGGCTACACCTTC. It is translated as CASRPRGQNYGYTF.

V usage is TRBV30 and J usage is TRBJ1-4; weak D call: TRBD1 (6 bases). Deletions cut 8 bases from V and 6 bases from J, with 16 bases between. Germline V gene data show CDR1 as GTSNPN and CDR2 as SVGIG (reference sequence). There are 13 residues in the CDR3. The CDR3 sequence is CAATGTYDEKLFF. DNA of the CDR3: TGTGCCGCTACAGGGACCTACGATGAAAAACTGTTTTTT.

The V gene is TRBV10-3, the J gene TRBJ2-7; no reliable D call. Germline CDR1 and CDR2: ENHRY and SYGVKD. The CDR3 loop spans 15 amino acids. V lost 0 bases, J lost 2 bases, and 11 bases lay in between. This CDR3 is CAISESIQNPYEQYF. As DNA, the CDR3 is TGTGCCATCAGTGAGTCGATACAGAATCCCTACGAGCAGTACTTC.

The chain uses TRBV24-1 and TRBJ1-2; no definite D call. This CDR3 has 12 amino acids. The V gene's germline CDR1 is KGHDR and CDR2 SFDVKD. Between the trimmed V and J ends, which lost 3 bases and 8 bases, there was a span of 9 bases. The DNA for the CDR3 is TGTGCCACCAGTGATCCCCGCGGAGGCTACACCTTC. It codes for CATSDPRGGYTF.

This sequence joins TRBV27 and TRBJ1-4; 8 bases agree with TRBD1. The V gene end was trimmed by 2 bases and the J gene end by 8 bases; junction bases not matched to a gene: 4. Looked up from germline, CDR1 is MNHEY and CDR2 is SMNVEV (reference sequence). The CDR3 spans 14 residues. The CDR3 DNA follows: TGTGCCAGCAGTTTAGGGACAGGAACCGAAAAACTGTTTTTT. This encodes CASSLGTGTEKLFF.

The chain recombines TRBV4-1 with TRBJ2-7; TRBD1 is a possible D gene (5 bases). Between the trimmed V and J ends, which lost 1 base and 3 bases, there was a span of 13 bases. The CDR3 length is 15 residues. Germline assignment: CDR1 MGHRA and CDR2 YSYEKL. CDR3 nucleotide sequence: TGCGCCAGCAGCCAAGTAGGGGTGCCCCTCTACGAGCAGTACTTC. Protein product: CASSQVGVPLYEQYF.